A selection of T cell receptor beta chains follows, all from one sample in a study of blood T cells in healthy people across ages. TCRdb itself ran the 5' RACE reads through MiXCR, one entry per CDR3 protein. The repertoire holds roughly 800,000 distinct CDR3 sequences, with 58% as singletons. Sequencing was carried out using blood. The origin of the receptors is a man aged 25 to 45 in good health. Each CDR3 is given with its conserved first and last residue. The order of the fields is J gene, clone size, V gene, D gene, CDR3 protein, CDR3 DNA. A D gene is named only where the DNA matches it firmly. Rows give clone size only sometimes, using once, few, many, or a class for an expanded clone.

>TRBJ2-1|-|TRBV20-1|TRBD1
CSAPDRANEQFF
TGCAGTGCACCGGACAGGGCCAATGAGCAGTTCTTC
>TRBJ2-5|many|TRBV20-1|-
CSAWEQQETQYF
TGCAGTGCCTGGGAACAGCAAGAGACCCAGTACTTC
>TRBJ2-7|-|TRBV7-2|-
CASSSRGSSYNEQYF
TGTGCCAGCAGCTCCCGGGGTAGCTCCTACAATGAGCAGTACTTC
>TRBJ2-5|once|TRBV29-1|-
CSAARNSYNEQYF
TGCAGCGCCGCCAGAAACTCCTACAATGAGCAGTACTTC
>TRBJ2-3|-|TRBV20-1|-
CSARGQQLTDTQYF
TGCAGTGCTAGAGGACAGCAACTCACAGATACGCAGTATTTT
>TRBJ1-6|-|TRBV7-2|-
CASSLEGRSPLHF
TGTGCCAGCAGCTTGGAGGGACGGTCACCCCTCCACTTT
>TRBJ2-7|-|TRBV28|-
CASSSPVLTYEQYF
TGTGCCAGCAGTTCGCCGGTTTTGACCTACGAGCAGTACTTC
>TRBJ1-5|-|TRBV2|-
CAINGGARQPQHF
TGTGCCATCAATGGAGGGGCGCGGCAGCCCCAGCATTTT
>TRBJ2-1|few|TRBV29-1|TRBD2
CSVEGTSGRNNEQFF
TGCAGCGTTGAAGGGACTAGCGGGAGGAACAATGAGCAGTTCTTC
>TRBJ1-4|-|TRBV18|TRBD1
CASSPGQGNEKLFF
TGTGCCAGCTCACCGGGACAGGGAAATGAAAAACTGTTTTTT
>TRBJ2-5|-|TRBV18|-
CASSPMGQGQETQYF
TGTGCCAGCTCACCTATGGGACAAGGGCAAGAGACCCAGTACTTC
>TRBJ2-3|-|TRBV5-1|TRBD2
CASQTSATTDTQYF
TGCGCCAGTCAGACTAGCGCCACCACAGATACGCAGTATTTT
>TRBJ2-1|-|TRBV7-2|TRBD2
CASGLAGGDFNEQFF
TGTGCCAGCGGCTTAGCCGGGGGGGACTTCAATGAGCAGTTCTTC
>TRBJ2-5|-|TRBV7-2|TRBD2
CASSYLTSSYETQYF
TGTGCCAGCAGCTATCTGACTAGCTCTTATGAGACCCAGTACTTC
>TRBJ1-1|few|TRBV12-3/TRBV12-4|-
CASSPSTREAFF
TGTGCCAGCAGCCCAAGCACCCGTGAAGCTTTCTTT
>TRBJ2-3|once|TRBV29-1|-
CSVEAGQVADTQYF
TGCAGCGTTGAAGCAGGGCAGGTGGCAGATACGCAGTATTTT
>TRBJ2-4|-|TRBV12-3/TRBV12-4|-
CASSPDWLAKNIQYF
TGTGCCAGCAGTCCCGACTGGCTAGCCAAAAACATTCAGTACTTC
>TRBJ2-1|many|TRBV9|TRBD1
CASSAKGQNNEQFF
TGTGCCAGCAGCGCTAAGGGACAGAACAATGAGCAGTTCTTC
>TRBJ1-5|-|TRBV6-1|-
CASSEYGQPQHF
TGTGCCAGCAGTGAATACGGACAGCCCCAGCATTTT
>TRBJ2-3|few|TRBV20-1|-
CSAPTFKSGTDTQYF
TGCAGTGCTCCAACCTTTAAATCGGGCACAGATACGCAGTATTTT
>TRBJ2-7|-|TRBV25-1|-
CASSEAEGPYEQYF
TGTGCCAGCAGTGAAGCAGAGGGCCCCTACGAGCAGTACTTC
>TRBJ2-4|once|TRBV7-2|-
CASSVGGNIQYF
TGTGCCAGCAGCGTCGGGGGAAACATTCAGTACTTC
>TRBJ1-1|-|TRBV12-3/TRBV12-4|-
CASMEDGSAAFF
TGTGCCAGCATGGAGGATGGGAGTGCAGCTTTCTTT
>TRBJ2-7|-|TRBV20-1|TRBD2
CSGRLAGDYEQYF
TGCAGTGGGAGACTAGCGGGGGACTACGAGCAGTACTTC
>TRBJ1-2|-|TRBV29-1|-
CSVGSQSYGYTF
TGCAGCGTTGGGTCCCAATCCTATGGCTACACCTTC
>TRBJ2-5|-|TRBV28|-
CASSPAADRGETQYF
TGTGCCAGCAGTCCCGCGGCAGATCGAGGGGAGACCCAGTACTTC
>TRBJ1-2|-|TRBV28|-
CASSEGGGRGYTF
TGTGCCAGCTCCGAGGGAGGGGGGCGCGGCTACACCTTC
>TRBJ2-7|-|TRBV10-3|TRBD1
CAISESWGTGGYEQYF
TGTGCCATCAGTGAGTCGTGGGGGACAGGGGGGTACGAGCAGTACTTC
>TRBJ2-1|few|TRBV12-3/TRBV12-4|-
CASSFYSYEQFF
TGTGCCAGCAGTTTTTATTCGTATGAGCAGTTCTTC
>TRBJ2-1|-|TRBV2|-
CATLGGAGYNEQFF
TGTGCCACCCTAGGGGGGGCGGGATACAATGAGCAGTTCTTC
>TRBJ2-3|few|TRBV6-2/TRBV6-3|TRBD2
CASSRPLATSTDTQYF
TGTGCCAGCAGCCGCCCACTAGCGACTAGCACAGATACGCAGTATTTT
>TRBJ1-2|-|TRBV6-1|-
CASSEGTTSYGYTF
TGTGCCAGCAGTGAAGGGACCACTAGCTATGGCTACACCTTC
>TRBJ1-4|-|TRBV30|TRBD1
CARRDRVLEKLFF
TGTGCCCGAAGGGACAGGGTCCTAGAAAAACTGTTTTTT
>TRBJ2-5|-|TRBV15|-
CATSRGAGEQYF
TGTGCCACCAGCAGAGGTGCCGGGGAGCAGTACTTC
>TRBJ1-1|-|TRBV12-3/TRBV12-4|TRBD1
CASSQRQGGRACEAFF
TGTGCCAGCAGCCAGCGTCAGGGGGGTCGGGCGTGTGAAGCTTTCTTT
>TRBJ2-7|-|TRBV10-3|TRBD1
CAIRRQGEGYEQYF
TGTGCCATCAGGCGACAGGGTGAGGGCTACGAGCAGTACTTC
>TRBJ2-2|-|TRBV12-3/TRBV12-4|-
CASSRGGVTGELFF
TGTGCCAGCAGTCGAGGGGGGGTTACCGGGGAGCTGTTTTTT
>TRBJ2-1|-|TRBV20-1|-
CSATTSSNEQFF
TGCAGTGCTACGACTAGTTCCAATGAGCAGTTCTTC
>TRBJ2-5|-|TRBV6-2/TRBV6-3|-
CASTSRGGTYQETQYF
TGTGCCAGCACTTCCCGTGGAGGGACGTACCAAGAGACCCAGTACTTC
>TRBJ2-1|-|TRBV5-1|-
CASSPSQSLRGETQFF
TGCGCCAGCAGCCCGAGCCAGAGTCTAAGGGGAGAGACCCAGTTCTTC
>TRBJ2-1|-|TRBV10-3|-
CAISDDSEQFF
TGTGCCATCAGTGACGACAGCGAGCAGTTCTTC
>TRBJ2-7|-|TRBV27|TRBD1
CATRTGPGEQYF
TGTGCCACCAGGACAGGGCCGGGCGAGCAGTACTTC
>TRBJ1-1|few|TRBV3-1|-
CASSQVRDTEAFF
TGTGCCAGCAGCCAAGTTAGGGACACTGAAGCTTTCTTT
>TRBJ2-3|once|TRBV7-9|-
CASSSGDFRTDTQYF
TGTGCCAGCAGCTCGGGGGACTTTCGCACAGATACGCAGTATTTT
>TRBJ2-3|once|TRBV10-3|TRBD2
CAISESRTSGSTDTQYF
TGTGCCATCAGTGAGTCTCGGACTAGCGGGAGCACAGATACGCAGTATTTT